Listed below are T cell receptor beta chains from one sample, sequenced in a study of CD8 T cells in ankylosing spondylitis. TCRdb fed the 5' RACE reads into MiXCR, producing one record per CDR3 protein. The sample records about 540,000 distinct CDR3 sequences, roughly 12% being singletons. Sequencing was carried out using blood, either unsorted or a sorted T cell fraction (not recorded which). These receptors were taken from a male donor with ankylosing spondylitis. CDR3s include the opening cysteine and the closing phenylalanine or tryptophan. The D gene is left open where the match is weak. Rows give clone size only sometimes, using once, few, many, or a class for an expanded clone.

j_call: TRBJ2-2
d_call: .
v_call: TRBV15
clone_size: many
cdr3_nt: TGTGCCACCAGCATTCGTGGCCGTTTCACCGGGGAGCTGTTTTTT
cdr3_aa: CATSIRGRFTGELFF

j_call: TRBJ2-7
d_call: .
v_call: TRBV7-9
clone_size: many
cdr3_nt: TGTGCCAGCAGCCCGGGACATAACCACGAGCAGTACTTC
cdr3_aa: CASSPGHNHEQYF

j_call: TRBJ1-3
d_call: .
v_call: TRBV29-1
clone_size: many
cdr3_nt: TGCAGCGTTGAGGGGTACGAGACTGGAAACACCATATATTTT
cdr3_aa: CSVEGYETGNTIYF

j_call: TRBJ2-1
d_call: TRBD1
v_call: TRBV5-1
clone_size: .
cdr3_nt: TGCGCCAGCCGCACAGGGGGATTATACAATGAGCAGTTCTTC
cdr3_aa: CASRTGGLYNEQFF

j_call: TRBJ2-7
d_call: .
v_call: TRBV19
clone_size: few
cdr3_nt: TGTGCCAGTAGTCTGGACACCGCCTACGAGCAGTACTTC
cdr3_aa: CASSLDTAYEQYF

j_call: TRBJ1-2
d_call: TRBD1
v_call: TRBV20-1
clone_size: few
cdr3_nt: TGCAGTGCTCTTGGACAGGGAATCACCTTCTATGGCTACACCTTC
cdr3_aa: CSALGQGITFYGYTF

j_call: TRBJ2-2
d_call: .
v_call: TRBV7-9
clone_size: few
cdr3_nt: TGTGCCAGCAGCTTAGTCAAGGGGGAGATGGTCACCGGGGAGCTGTTTTTT
cdr3_aa: CASSLVKGEMVTGELFF

j_call: TRBJ2-1
d_call: TRBD2
v_call: TRBV14
clone_size: .
cdr3_nt: TGTGCCAGCAGCACACTAGGACTAGCCTGGACCCCTAATGAGCAGTTCTTC
cdr3_aa: CASSTLGLAWTPNEQFF

j_call: TRBJ2-1
d_call: TRBD2
v_call: TRBV29-1
clone_size: .
cdr3_nt: TGCAGCGTTCTTAGCGGGAGGCTCGAGAAAGAGCAGTTCTTC
cdr3_aa: CSVLSGRLEKEQFF

j_call: TRBJ2-4
d_call: TRBD2
v_call: TRBV12-3/TRBV12-4
clone_size: many
cdr3_nt: TGTGCCAGCAGTTTAAGGGCGGGAGCGAGCATTCAGTACTTC
cdr3_aa: CASSLRAGASIQYF

j_call: TRBJ2-7
d_call: .
v_call: TRBV20-1
clone_size: .
cdr3_nt: TGCAGTGCAAAACGGGACTCCTCCTACGAGCAGTACTTC
cdr3_aa: CSAKRDSSYEQYF

j_call: TRBJ2-3
d_call: .
v_call: TRBV12-3/TRBV12-4
clone_size: few
cdr3_nt: TGTGCCAGCAGCCATAGTGAGAATACGCAGTATTTT
cdr3_aa: CASSHSENTQYF

j_call: TRBJ2-1
d_call: TRBD2
v_call: TRBV20-1
clone_size: many
cdr3_nt: TGCAGTGCTATCGGACTAGCGGGATCAGGGGCTGAGCAGTTCTTC
cdr3_aa: CSAIGLAGSGAEQFF

j_call: TRBJ2-3
d_call: .
v_call: TRBV5-6
clone_size: few
cdr3_nt: TGTGCCAGCAGCCCTACTTACGGACTCTACACCACAGATACGCAGTATTTT
cdr3_aa: CASSPTYGLYTTDTQYF

j_call: TRBJ2-1
d_call: TRBD2
v_call: TRBV2
clone_size: .
cdr3_nt: TGTGCCAGCAGGGGTCAGGCTAGCGGACGTTCTACAACCTACAATGAGCAGTTCTTC
cdr3_aa: CASRGQASGRSTTYNEQFF

j_call: TRBJ1-2
d_call: TRBD1
v_call: TRBV27
clone_size: few
cdr3_nt: TGTGCCAGCAGTTTTCGGACAGGGGGATATGGCTACACCTTC
cdr3_aa: CASSFRTGGYGYTF

j_call: TRBJ1-4
d_call: .
v_call: TRBV5-1
clone_size: .
cdr3_nt: TGCGCCAGCAGCTTGGCCAGGGAGTCGAATGAAAAACTGTTTTTT
cdr3_aa: CASSLARESNEKLFF

j_call: TRBJ1-1
d_call: TRBD1
v_call: TRBV2
clone_size: .
cdr3_nt: TGTGCCAGCAGAGCACGACAGGGGATCACTGAAGCTTTCTTT
cdr3_aa: CASRARQGITEAFF

j_call: TRBJ2-7
d_call: .
v_call: TRBV10-3
clone_size: few
cdr3_nt: TGTGCCGTCCGCCCGAGGGGGACGGGGTCCGAGCAGTACTTC
cdr3_aa: CAVRPRGTGSEQYF

j_call: TRBJ1-2
d_call: .
v_call: TRBV28
clone_size: few
cdr3_nt: TGTGCCAGCAGTTTGATCCAGGAACGAGATGGCTACACCTTC
cdr3_aa: CASSLIQERDGYTF

j_call: TRBJ1-4
d_call: .
v_call: TRBV12-3/TRBV12-4
clone_size: many
cdr3_nt: TGTGCCAGCAGTTTAGTGGGACGGGCAGAAAAACTGTTTTTT
cdr3_aa: CASSLVGRAEKLFF

j_call: TRBJ2-1
d_call: .
v_call: TRBV29-1
clone_size: .
cdr3_nt: TGCAGCGTGTACGCAAAGGTCATAAGCTCCTACAATGAGCAGTTCTTC
cdr3_aa: CSVYAKVISSYNEQFF

j_call: TRBJ2-3
d_call: .
v_call: TRBV20-1
clone_size: .
cdr3_nt: TGCAGCGCAGGGGGGACACAAGATACGCAGTATTTT
cdr3_aa: CSAGGTQDTQYF

j_call: TRBJ1-4
d_call: .
v_call: TRBV6-5
clone_size: .
cdr3_nt: TGTGCCAGCAGATTACAGCGGCCTAATGAAAAACTGTTTTTT
cdr3_aa: CASRLQRPNEKLFF

j_call: TRBJ2-1
d_call: .
v_call: TRBV3-1
clone_size: many
cdr3_nt: TGTGCCAGCAGCGCATTTGGGAATGAGCAGTTCTTC
cdr3_aa: CASSAFGNEQFF

j_call: TRBJ2-5
d_call: .
v_call: TRBV7-9
clone_size: .
cdr3_nt: TGTGCCAGCAGCCCCCGGGTGGCGGGATCTCAAGAGACCCAGTACTTC
cdr3_aa: CASSPRVAGSQETQYF

j_call: TRBJ2-1
d_call: .
v_call: TRBV5-1
clone_size: few
cdr3_nt: TGCGCCAGCTTTATGAGACGGAATGAGCAGTTCTTC
cdr3_aa: CASFMRRNEQFF

j_call: TRBJ2-2
d_call: TRBD2
v_call: TRBV3-1
clone_size: .
cdr3_nt: TGTGCCAGCAGCCAACGGGGAGCGGGAACGAACACCGGGGAGCTGTTTTTT
cdr3_aa: CASSQRGAGTNTGELFF

j_call: TRBJ2-2
d_call: .
v_call: TRBV7-6
clone_size: few
cdr3_nt: TGTGCCAGCAGCGGGGGGACCCGGGGAGGTACCGGGGAGCTGTTTTTT
cdr3_aa: CASSGGTRGGTGELFF

j_call: TRBJ2-2
d_call: .
v_call: TRBV5-1
clone_size: .
cdr3_nt: TGCGCCAGCAGCCCTGGGGGACGCCAAACCGGGGAGCTGTTTTTT
cdr3_aa: CASSPGGRQTGELFF

j_call: TRBJ1-1
d_call: .
v_call: TRBV11-2
clone_size: many
cdr3_nt: TGTGCCAGCAGTCCATTAGCCCATCTTGAAGCTTTCTTT
cdr3_aa: CASSPLAHLEAFF

j_call: TRBJ2-1
d_call: TRBD2
v_call: TRBV7-9
clone_size: few
cdr3_nt: TGTGCCAGCACCTTACTCCTAGCGGGGACCTACAATGAGCAGTTCTTC
cdr3_aa: CASTLLLAGTYNEQFF

j_call: TRBJ2-4
d_call: .
v_call: TRBV4-1
clone_size: .
cdr3_nt: TGCGCCAGCAGCCCTCGAGCTTGGCAGGGTATAGCCAAAAACATTCAGTACTTC
cdr3_aa: CASSPRAWQGIAKNIQYF

j_call: TRBJ2-1
d_call: TRBD1
v_call: TRBV24-1
clone_size: .
cdr3_nt: TGTGCCACCCGGGACAGGGCCAGTGAGCAGTTCTTC
cdr3_aa: CATRDRASEQFF

j_call: TRBJ2-1
d_call: .
v_call: TRBV27
clone_size: few
cdr3_nt: TGTGCCAGCAGCCCTCGGCGGGATACAGAGCAGTTCTTC
cdr3_aa: CASSPRRDTEQFF

j_call: TRBJ2-1
d_call: .
v_call: TRBV11-3
clone_size: .
cdr3_nt: TGTGCCAGCAGCTCGTATGAGTCGAGGAATGAGCAGTTCTTC
cdr3_aa: CASSSYESRNEQFF

j_call: TRBJ2-2
d_call: .
v_call: TRBV5-1
clone_size: .
cdr3_nt: TGCGCCAGCAGCTCTCTATCCGGGGGGAACACCGGGGAGCTGTTTTTT
cdr3_aa: CASSSLSGGNTGELFF

j_call: TRBJ2-3
d_call: .
v_call: TRBV5-6
clone_size: few
cdr3_nt: TGTGCCAGCAGCTTGAACTATTTTGTGGCGTACACCAGCACAGATACGCAGTATTTT
cdr3_aa: CASSLNYFVAYTSTDTQYF

j_call: TRBJ2-1
d_call: TRBD2
v_call: TRBV14
clone_size: few
cdr3_nt: TGTGCCAGCAACCAAGATAGGGCTAGCGGGAGAGTTGAGCAGTTCTTC
cdr3_aa: CASNQDRASGRVEQFF

j_call: TRBJ2-4
d_call: .
v_call: TRBV15
clone_size: few
cdr3_nt: TGTGCCACCAGCAGAGAAGGCGGAGTAGCCAAAAACATTCAGTACTTC
cdr3_aa: CATSREGGVAKNIQYF

j_call: TRBJ2-1
d_call: .
v_call: TRBV12-3/TRBV12-4
clone_size: many
cdr3_nt: TGTGCCAGCAGCTTCGGGGTTTACAATGAGCAGTTCTTC
cdr3_aa: CASSFGVYNEQFF

j_call: TRBJ2-3
d_call: TRBD1
v_call: TRBV6-4
clone_size: many
cdr3_nt: TGTGCCAGCAGTGCTGAACAGGGGACGACAGATACGCAGTATTTT
cdr3_aa: CASSAEQGTTDTQYF

j_call: TRBJ2-1
d_call: .
v_call: TRBV12-3/TRBV12-4
clone_size: .
cdr3_nt: TGTGCCAGCAGTTTGGCAGCCGCAGTTGGGCAGTTCTTC
cdr3_aa: CASSLAAAVGQFF

j_call: TRBJ1-6
d_call: .
v_call: TRBV7-9
clone_size: few
cdr3_nt: TGTGCCAGCAGCTGGTCCGAGGGTGCCTACTATAATTCACCCCTCCACTTT
cdr3_aa: CASSWSEGAYYNSPLHF

j_call: TRBJ1-1
d_call: .
v_call: TRBV6-1
clone_size: few
cdr3_nt: TGTGCCAGCAGTGTGGCCCGAGGCACTGAAGCTTTCTTT
cdr3_aa: CASSVARGTEAFF

j_call: TRBJ1-1
d_call: TRBD1
v_call: TRBV29-1
clone_size: few
cdr3_nt: TGCAGAGCTTTACAGGGGGACACTGAAGCTTTCTTT
cdr3_aa: CRALQGDTEAFF

j_call: TRBJ2-5
d_call: TRBD2
v_call: TRBV5-1
clone_size: .
cdr3_nt: TGCGCCAATCCGACTAGCGGAACGCCCGGGACCCAGTACTTC
cdr3_aa: CANPTSGTPGTQYF

j_call: TRBJ2-2
d_call: .
v_call: TRBV4-2
clone_size: .
cdr3_nt: TGTGCCAGCAGCTATGGAGGCAACCTGCAAGGCGCCGGGGAGCTGTTTTTT
cdr3_aa: CASSYGGNLQGAGELFF

j_call: TRBJ2-1
d_call: TRBD2
v_call: TRBV7-9
clone_size: few
cdr3_nt: TGTGCCAGCTTGGGAGGGGTAGCGGGACTCGAGCAGTTCTTC
cdr3_aa: CASLGGVAGLEQFF

j_call: TRBJ1-1
d_call: TRBD1
v_call: TRBV5-1
clone_size: few
cdr3_nt: TGCGCCAGCAGCTTTTCAGGGGGAGACGGCACTGAAGCTTTCTTT
cdr3_aa: CASSFSGGDGTEAFF

j_call: TRBJ2-7
d_call: TRBD2
v_call: TRBV7-9
clone_size: once
cdr3_nt: TGTGCCAGCAGCCCCGGACTAGCGGGAGCGGTTGCCTACGAGCAGTACTTC
cdr3_aa: CASSPGLAGAVAYEQYF

j_call: TRBJ1-5
d_call: .
v_call: TRBV27
clone_size: .
cdr3_nt: TGTGCCAGCAGTTTGATGGGCGTTAGGCAGCCCCAGCATTTT
cdr3_aa: CASSLMGVRQPQHF

j_call: TRBJ1-5
d_call: TRBD1
v_call: TRBV29-1
clone_size: few
cdr3_nt: TGCAGCGTTAAGACCGGGACAGGGGGCAATCAGCCCCAGCATTTT
cdr3_aa: CSVKTGTGGNQPQHF

j_call: TRBJ1-1
d_call: .
v_call: TRBV10-2
clone_size: few
cdr3_nt: TGCGCCAGCAGGACCCTTGCGGTGAACACTGAAGCTTTCTTT
cdr3_aa: CASRTLAVNTEAFF

j_call: TRBJ2-3
d_call: TRBD2
v_call: TRBV19
clone_size: few
cdr3_nt: TGTGCCACTAACCCCCCCAGTAGCGGGAGAGGAGATACGCAGTATTTT
cdr3_aa: CATNPPSSGRGDTQYF

j_call: TRBJ2-1
d_call: .
v_call: TRBV7-7
clone_size: few
cdr3_nt: TGTGCCAGCAGCTTAGCGTCTAGCACCTACAATGAGCAGTTCTTC
cdr3_aa: CASSLASSTYNEQFF

j_call: TRBJ2-1
d_call: .
v_call: TRBV4-1
clone_size: .
cdr3_nt: TGCGCCAGCAGCCAAGGGTCGGGAACATACAATGAGCAGTTCTTC
cdr3_aa: CASSQGSGTYNEQFF

j_call: TRBJ2-3
d_call: .
v_call: TRBV10-3
clone_size: .
cdr3_nt: TGTGCCATCAGTGAGGGGCAGGGTGGAACAGATACGCAGTATTTT
cdr3_aa: CAISEGQGGTDTQYF

j_call: TRBJ1-4
d_call: .
v_call: TRBV29-1
clone_size: .
cdr3_nt: TGCAGCGTTGAAGATCAGCAGGGTCAGAATGAAAAACTGTTTTTT
cdr3_aa: CSVEDQQGQNEKLFF